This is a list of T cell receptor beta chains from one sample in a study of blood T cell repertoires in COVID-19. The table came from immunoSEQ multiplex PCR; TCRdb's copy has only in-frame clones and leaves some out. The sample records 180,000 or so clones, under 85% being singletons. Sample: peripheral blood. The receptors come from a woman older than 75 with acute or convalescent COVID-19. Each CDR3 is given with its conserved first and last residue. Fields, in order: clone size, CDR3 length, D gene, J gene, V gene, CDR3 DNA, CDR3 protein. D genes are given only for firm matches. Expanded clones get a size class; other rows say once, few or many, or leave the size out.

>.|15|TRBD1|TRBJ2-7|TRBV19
TGTGCCAGTAGTGGCCAAACAGGGGGCTCCTACGAGCAGTACTTC
CASSGQTGGSYEQYF
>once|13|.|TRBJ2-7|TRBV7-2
TGTGCCAGCAGCTTGGAGTCTGGCCACGAGCAGTACTTC
CASSLESGHEQYF
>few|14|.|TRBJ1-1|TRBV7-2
TGTGCCAGCAGCCCAGGGAGGGGGAGGACTGAAGCTTTCTTT
CASSPGRGRTEAFF
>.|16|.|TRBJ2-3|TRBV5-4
TGTGCCAGCAGCTTGGCCCTAGGACAGCGCACAGATACGCAGTATTTT
CASSLALGQRTDTQYF
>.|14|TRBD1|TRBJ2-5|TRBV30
TGTGCCTGGAGAGGGGGCTTGGGGCAAGAGACCCAGTACTTC
CAWRGGLGQETQYF
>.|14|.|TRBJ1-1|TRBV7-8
TGTGCCAGCAGCTTCGGGGGGCAGAACACTGAAGCTTTCTTT
CASSFGGQNTEAFF
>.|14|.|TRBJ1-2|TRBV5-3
TGTGCCAGAAGCTCGGGGGTGGGGCTAGGTGGCTACACCTTC
CARSSGVGLGGYTF
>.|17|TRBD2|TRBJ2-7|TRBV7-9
TGTGCCAGCAGCTTGCGAGCTACGGGACTAGCGGGAGACGAGCAGTACTTC
CASSLRATGLAGDEQYF
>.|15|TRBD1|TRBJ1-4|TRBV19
TGTGCCAGTAGTAACCGACAGGGTCTTAATGAAAAACTGTTTTTT
CASSNRQGLNEKLFF
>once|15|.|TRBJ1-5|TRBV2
TGTGCCAGCAGCCCTACCGTGGGCACCCATCAGCCCCAGCATTTT
CASSPTVGTHQPQHF
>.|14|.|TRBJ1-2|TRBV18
TGTGCCAGCTCACCACCAGGGGCCAACTATGGCTACACCTTC
CASSPPGANYGYTF
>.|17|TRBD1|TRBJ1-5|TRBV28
TGTGCCAGCAGGTCCGGGACAGGGGGTGGGCGTCCTCAGCCCCAGCATTTT
CASRSGTGGGRPQPQHF
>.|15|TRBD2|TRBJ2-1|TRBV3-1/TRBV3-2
TGTGCCAGCTCCCCGGGGGGGACTAGCGGCGATGAGCAGTTCTTC
CASSPGGTSGDEQFF
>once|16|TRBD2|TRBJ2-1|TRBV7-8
TGTGCCAGCAGCTTCGTTGTAGCGGGAGGGTACAATGAGCAGTTCTTC
CASSFVVAGGYNEQFF
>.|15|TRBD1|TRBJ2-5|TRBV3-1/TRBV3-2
TGTGCCAGCAGCGCCGGGACAGGGGTGAGGGAGACCCAGTACTTC
CASSAGTGVRETQYF
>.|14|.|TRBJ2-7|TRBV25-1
TGTGCCAGCAGTGAATATGACGGAGACTACGAGCAGTACTTC
CASSEYDGDYEQYF
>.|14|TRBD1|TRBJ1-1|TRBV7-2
TGTGCCAGCTTCGTTAGTCCGGGACAGAGTGAAGCTTTCTTT
CASFVSPGQSEAFF
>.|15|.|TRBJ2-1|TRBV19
TGTGCCAGTAGTATAAGTCTTTTAGCCCAGCATGAGCAGTTCTTC
CASSISLLAQHEQFF
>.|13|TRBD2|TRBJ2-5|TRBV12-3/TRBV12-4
TGTGCCAGCTCCGGGGCAGCGGGGGGGACCCAGTACTTC
CASSGAAGGTQYF
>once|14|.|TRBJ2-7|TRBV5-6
TGTGCCAGCAGCTTGGTCGGACAGACCTACGAGCAGTACTTC
CASSLVGQTYEQYF
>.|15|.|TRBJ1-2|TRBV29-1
TGCTGTACCACCCCTGGGACACAAGAAGACTATGGCTACACCTTC
CCTTPGTQEDYGYTF
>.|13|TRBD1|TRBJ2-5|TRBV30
TGTGCCTGGAGTGGGGGCAGGGGGGAGACCCAGTACTTC
CAWSGGRGETQYF
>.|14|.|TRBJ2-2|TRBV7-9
TGTGCCAGCAGCTTACTAGTCGCGACCGGGGAGCTGTTTTTT
CASSLLVATGELFF
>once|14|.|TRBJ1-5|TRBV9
TGTGCCAGCAGCGTAGATGGGGGCGCGCAGCCCCAGCATTTT
CASSVDGGAQPQHF
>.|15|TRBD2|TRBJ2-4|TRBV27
TGTGCCAGCAGTTTAACTAGCGGTTACAAAAACATTCAGTACTTC
CASSLTSGYKNIQYF
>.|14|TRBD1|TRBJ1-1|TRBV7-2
TGTGCCAGCAGCTTAAACAGGGGGAAGTCTGAAGCTTTCTTT
CASSLNRGKSEAFF
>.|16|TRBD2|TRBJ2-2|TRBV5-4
TGTGCCAGCAGCCAAGGGACTAGCGGATACACCGGGGAGCTGTTTTTT
CASSQGTSGYTGELFF
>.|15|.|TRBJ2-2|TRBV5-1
TGCGCCAGCAGCTTGGGCCAGACGAACACCGGGGAGCTGTTTTTT
CASSLGQTNTGELFF
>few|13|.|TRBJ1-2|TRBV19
TGTGCCAGTAGCACAGGACCTCGGGTTGGCTACACCTTC
CASSTGPRVGYTF
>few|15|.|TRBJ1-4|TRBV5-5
TGTGCCAGCAGCTTGGTAGGGACTCCGGGGGGAAAACTGTTTTTT
CASSLVGTPGGKLFF
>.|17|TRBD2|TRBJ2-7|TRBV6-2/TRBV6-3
TGTGCCAGCAGTTACTCTCGCCCTAGCGGGGAGACCTACGAGCAGTACTTC
CASSYSRPSGETYEQYF
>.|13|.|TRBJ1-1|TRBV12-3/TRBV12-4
TGTGCCAGCAGTTCGACACGGAACACTGAAGCTTTCTTT
CASSSTRNTEAFF
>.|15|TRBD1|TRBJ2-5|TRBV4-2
TGTGCCAGCAGCCAAGGGACAGGGGGTGGGGAGACCCAGTACTTC
CASSQGTGGGETQYF
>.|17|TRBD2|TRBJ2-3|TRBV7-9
TGTGCCAGCAGCTTTACGATAGGGAGGGGTAGCACAGATACGCAGTATTTT
CASSFTIGRGSTDTQYF
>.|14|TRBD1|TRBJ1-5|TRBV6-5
TGTGCCAGCAGGGGTTCAGGGGGGAGTCAGCCCCAGCATTTT
CASRGSGGSQPQHF
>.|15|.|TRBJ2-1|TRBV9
TGTGCCAGCAGTCGGGACTCGACCCCTTACAATGAGCAGTTCTTC
CASSRDSTPYNEQFF
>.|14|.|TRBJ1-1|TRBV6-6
TGTGCCAGCAGTTACTCCCGACAAAACACTGAAGCTTTCTTT
CASSYSRQNTEAFF
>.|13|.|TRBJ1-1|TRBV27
TGTGCCAGCTCGGGACAAGCGAACACTGAAGCTTTCTTT
CASSGQANTEAFF
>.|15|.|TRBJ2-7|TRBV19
TGTGCCAGTAGCCCCGAGACAGGCGTATTCTACGAGCAGTACTTC
CASSPETGVFYEQYF
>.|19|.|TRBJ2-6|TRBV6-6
TGTGCCAGCCGTCTTAGCGGAGGGCTCCTGGGTTCTGGGGCCAACGTCCTGACTTTC
CASRLSGGLLGSGANVLTF
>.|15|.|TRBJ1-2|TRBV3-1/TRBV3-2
TGTGCCAGCAGCCAAGCTCTGGGCGGGGGCGAGGGCTACACCTTC
CASSQALGGGEGYTF
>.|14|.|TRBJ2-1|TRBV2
TGTGCCAGCAGGTTAGCGGTGATATACAATGAGCAGTTCTTC
CASRLAVIYNEQFF
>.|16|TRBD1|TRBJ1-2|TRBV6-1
TGTGCCAGCAGTGTCCCACCGGGACAGGGGGAAGGTGGCTACACCTTC
CASSVPPGQGEGGYTF
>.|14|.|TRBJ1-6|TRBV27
TGTGCCAGCAGTTTTCAGGGTAGGAATTCACCCCTCCACTTT
CASSFQGRNSPLHF
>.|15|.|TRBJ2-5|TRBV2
TGTGCCAGCAGTGACGTCCGTGGGAGACAAGAGACCCAGTACTTC
CASSDVRGRQETQYF
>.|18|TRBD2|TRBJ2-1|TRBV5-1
TGCGCCAGCAGCTGGTTCACTCCTACTAGCGGGGGGCCCAATGAGCAGTTCTTC
CASSWFTPTSGGPNEQFF
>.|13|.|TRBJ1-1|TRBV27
TGTGCCAGCGGACGGACTCTGAACACTGAAGCTTTCTTT
CASGRTLNTEAFF
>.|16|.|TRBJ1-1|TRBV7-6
TGTGCCAGCAGCTTTGGACTACCTACCGAGAACACTGAAGCTTTCTTT
CASSFGLPTENTEAFF
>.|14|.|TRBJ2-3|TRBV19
TGTGCCAGTAGCTGGGGGGTTCACACAGATACGCAGTATTTT
CASSWGVHTDTQYF
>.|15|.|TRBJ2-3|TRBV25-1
TGTGCCAGCAGTGAGTGGGGTCCCGGGGCAGATACGCAGTATTTT
CASSEWGPGADTQYF
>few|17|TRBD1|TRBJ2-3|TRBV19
TGTGCCAGTAGTTTTGACGCCGGGACAGCTAGCACAGATACGCAGTATTTT
CASSFDAGTASTDTQYF
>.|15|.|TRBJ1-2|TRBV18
TGTGCCAGCTCACGCCCTGGGAAGGGGTCGGATGGCTACACCTTC
CASSRPGKGSDGYTF
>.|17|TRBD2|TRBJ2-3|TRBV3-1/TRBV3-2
TGTGCCAGCAGCCTTCGACTAGCGGAATTAAGGGGAGATACGCAGTATTTT
CASSLRLAELRGDTQYF
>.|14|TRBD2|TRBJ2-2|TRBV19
TGTGCCAGTAGTATCGGGAGGGTAACCGGGGAGCTGTTTTTT
CASSIGRVTGELFF
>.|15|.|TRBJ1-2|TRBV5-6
TGTGCCAGCAGCTTGGAAGGCAGGCAACTTTATGGCTACACCTTC
CASSLEGRQLYGYTF
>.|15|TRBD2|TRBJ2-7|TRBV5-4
TGTGCCAGCAGCTTCACTAGCGGGGGTTCCTACGAGCAGTACTTC
CASSFTSGGSYEQYF
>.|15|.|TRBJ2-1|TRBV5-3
TGTGCCAGAAGCCCGGGGGTAAGCTCCTACAATGAGCAGTTCTTC
CARSPGVSSYNEQFF
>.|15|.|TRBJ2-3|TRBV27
TGTGCCAGCAGGCCTAGACTGTCCCACACAGATACGCAGTATTTT
CASRPRLSHTDTQYF
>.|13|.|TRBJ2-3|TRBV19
TGTGCCAGTAGTATCCAGGGCTCAGATACGCAGTATTTT
CASSIQGSDTQYF
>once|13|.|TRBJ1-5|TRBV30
TGTGCCTGGAGTCGGGGGGAGGGGCAGCCCCAGCATTTT
CAWSRGEGQPQHF